This T cell receptor beta chain was captured by sequencing in a study of blood T cell repertoires in COVID-19. Study-level background: Material from acute and convalescent COVID-19 was sourced from the United States, Italy and Spain. Sample material is recorded as cDNA or gDNA derived from T cells, B-cell-depleted T cells, or PBMCs.

As originally analysed: By means of reference gene primer amplification, nucleated cell counts were estimated. Method: immunoSEQ multiplex PCR; TCRdb's copy keeps in-frame clones and lacks some. V and J calls and clone size are those listed in that table; D and trimming were worked out from the DNA. This table has 200,000 to 250,000 clones, more than 75% appearing once. The CDR3 spans 15 residues. Trimming cost V 3 bases and J 6 bases; bases outside gene matches: 7. Germline V gene lookup returns CDR1 SGHTA and CDR2 FQGNSA. This chain connects TRBV7-2 to TRBJ2-3, with 9 bases matching TRBD2. This sequence was found in a woman aged 30 to 39 who had recovered from COVID-19. Material: peripheral blood. CDR3 protein: CASSFAGGSFDTQYF. The CDR3 coding sequence is TGTGCCAGCAGCTTCGCGGGGGGGAGTTTTGATACGCAGTATTTT.